One sample yielded the 4 T cell receptor beta chains listed below, sequenced in a study of radiotherapy plus CTLA-4 blockade in lung cancer. Using immunoSEQ multiplex PCR, the repertoire was profiled, and TCRdb retains in-frame clones only, with some absent. The table has about 53,000 clones, about 83% seen once. Material: peripheral blood, obtained from a patient treated with radiotherapy plus ipilimumab. The receptors were sampled from a human donor with non-small cell lung cancer whose response to radiotherapy plus ipilimumab could not be evaluated.

CDR3 DNA sequence: TGTGCCAGCAGCTTCCCCCGGGACAGGGGAGGAGCGGTTGAGCAGTTCTTC. Residues: CASSFPRDRGGAVEQFF. This chain joins TRBV5-6 and TRBJ2-1, with TRBD1 matching 10 bases. Germline V gene lookup returns CDR1 SGHDT and CDR2 YYEEEE. Trimming at V came to 2 bases and at J to 9 bases, leaving 14 bases not matched to a gene. CDR3 length: 17 amino acids.

The V call is TRBV28, the J call TRBJ2-1, with TRBD2 as a possible D gene (5 bases). V lost 4 bases to trimming and J lost 7 bases, with 14 bases between them. This CDR3 is 14 amino acids long. The germline V gene encodes CDR1 MDHEN and CDR2 SYDVKM. The CDR3 reads CASSSTQLVNEQFF. CDR3 nucleotides: TGTGCCAGCAGTTCCACCCAACTAGTTAATGAGCAGTTCTTC.

This sequence joins TRBV7-8 and TRBJ1-5; a weak D match, TRBD1 (6 bases). V lost 3 bases to trimming and J lost 2 bases, with 8 bases between them. The CDR3 is 14 amino acids. Germline V gene data show CDR1 as SGHVS and CDR2 as FQNEAQ. The CDR3 bases are TGTGCCAGCAGCTTGGGGGCGGGCAATCAGCCCCAGCATTTT. Translation: CASSLGAGNQPQHF.

The V call is TRBV14, the J call TRBJ2-5; 9 bases match TRBD1. This CDR3 is 15 amino acids long. After removal of 4 bases from V and 3 bases from J, the junction contained 6 bases not matched to a gene. Germline V gene data show CDR1 as SGHDN and CDR2 as FVKESK. The CDR3 nucleotides read TGTGCCAGCAGCCCGCGATGGGACAGGGAAGAGACCCAGTACTTC. This sequence encodes CASSPRWDREETQYF.